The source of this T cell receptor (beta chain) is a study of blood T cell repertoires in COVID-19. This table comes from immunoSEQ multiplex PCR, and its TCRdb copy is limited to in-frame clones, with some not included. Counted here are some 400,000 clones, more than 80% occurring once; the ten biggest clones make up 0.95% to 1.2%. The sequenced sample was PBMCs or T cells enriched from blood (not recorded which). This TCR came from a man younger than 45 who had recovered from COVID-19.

Here the CDR3 DNA reads TGTGCCAGTAGTATATCGGCAGGGATGTACAATGAGCAGTTCTTC. Amino acids: CASSISAGMYNEQFF. The chain employs TRBV19 and TRBJ2-1, with TRBD1 as a possible D gene (5 bases). The V gene lost 2 bases and the J gene lost 4 bases, with 12 bases spanning the gap. CDR3 length equals 15 residues. Germline CDR1 is LNHDA and CDR2 is SQIVND (reference sequence).